This TCR beta chain appears in the sequencing data of a study of T cells after yellow fever vaccination. With 3 bases clipped from V and 5 bases from J, the junction kept 4 bases outside the gene matches. This CDR3 is 14 amino acids long. Germline loops: CDR1 SGDLS, CDR2 YYNGEE. TCRdb used MiXCR to reprocess the 5' RACE reads, holding one entry per CDR3 protein. This sample has about 330,000 distinct CDR3 sequences, with roughly 4% found just once. The V call is TRBV9, the J call TRBJ2-2, with 7 bases matching TRBD1. The receptor's source is a man younger than 35 who received the YFV17D yellow fever vaccine. The sequenced sample was PBMCs, obtained 5 days after the yellow fever booster vaccination. CDR3 amino acids: CASSAIQGTGELFF. The CDR3 bases are TGTGCCAGCAGCGCGATACAGGGGACCGGGGAGCTGTTTTTT.